These T cell receptor beta chains were read from a single sample in a study of blood T cell repertoires in COVID-19. Only in-frame clones appear in the TCRdb table, and some are missing; sequencing was by immunoSEQ multiplex PCR. The data show around 200,000 clones, 70% to 90% seen once. The sample taken for sequencing was peripheral blood. These receptors all stem from a woman between 45 and 65 years old with acute or convalescent COVID-19. Each CDR3 is given without its conserved first and last residue.

ASSWGLAGNPYQETQY	TRBV5-1
ASSQGQANTEAF	TRBV23-1
ASSQDRAGSGANVLT	TRBV4-3
ASSEKGGTGY	TRBV6-1
ASSQGPRQETQY	TRBV4-3
ASSKNGGSWPQH	TRBV6-5
ATSTGVTNEKLF	TRBV10-3
ASSFSSGTGGELF	TRBV28
SVLQGEETQY	TRBV29-1
ASSPPGKEQY	TRBV5-1
ASSLRGSNYGYT	TRBV6-5
ASSNVGTKTEAF	TRBV5-1
ASSSIQNREQAF	TRBV6-6
ASSPSGGGQPQH	TRBV18
ASSQETGYSTDTQY	TRBV4-2
ASSLRDSSTDTQY	TRBV3-1/TRBV3-2
ASSFLAGGPNEQY	TRBV7-9
ATGAGANTGELF	TRBV4-1
ASSLGGPASSYNSPLH	TRBV4-1
ATMESYEQY	TRBV19
ASSSGLAGELEQY	TRBV7-2
ASSQLTSTQETQY	TRBV3-1/TRBV3-2
AWRLAGAAGQY	TRBV30
AAKGVYGYT	TRBV19